The entry below gives a single TCR beta chain sequence along with its context. Its antigen is unknown. This sample is drawn from a study of siplizumab effects on memory and regulatory T cells. Regarding the study as a whole: Major contributors to the alloresponse seemed to be naive T cells, which also appeared more diverse than memory cells. Suppression by proliferating Tregs derived from siplizumab cultures was not verified. The mapping of alloreactive clones to unstimulated subsets covered only a minor fraction of them.

The CDR3 runs to 15 residues. After removal of 3 bases from V and 7 bases from J, the junction contained 8 bases not matched to a gene. Germline CDR1 reads SGHRS; CDR2 reads YFSETQ. Assays covered 10^5 or so TCR templates per sample. The repertoire was sequenced with immunoSEQ multiplex PCR; TCRdb's copy has only in-frame clones and lacks some. The table shows about 120,000 clones, with around 94% occurring only once. The sequenced sample was non-Treg CD4+ T cells sorted from blood. The rearrangement links TRBV5-1 to TRBJ2-1; the match to TRBD1 covers 9 bases. This clonotype was obtained from a human donor in good health. CDR3 nucleotides: TGCGCCAGCAGCTCGGCGGGACAGGGTAGGAATGAGCAGTTCTTC. Amino acids: CASSSAGQGRNEQFF. Drawing the rest from reference TRBV5-1 and TRBJ2-1, the complete variable domain is KAGVTQTPRYLIKTRGQQVTLSCSPISGHRSVSWYQQTPGQGLQFLFEYFSETQRNKGNFPGRFSGRQFSNSRSEMNVSTLELGDSALYLCASSSAGQGRNEQFFGPGTRLTVL.